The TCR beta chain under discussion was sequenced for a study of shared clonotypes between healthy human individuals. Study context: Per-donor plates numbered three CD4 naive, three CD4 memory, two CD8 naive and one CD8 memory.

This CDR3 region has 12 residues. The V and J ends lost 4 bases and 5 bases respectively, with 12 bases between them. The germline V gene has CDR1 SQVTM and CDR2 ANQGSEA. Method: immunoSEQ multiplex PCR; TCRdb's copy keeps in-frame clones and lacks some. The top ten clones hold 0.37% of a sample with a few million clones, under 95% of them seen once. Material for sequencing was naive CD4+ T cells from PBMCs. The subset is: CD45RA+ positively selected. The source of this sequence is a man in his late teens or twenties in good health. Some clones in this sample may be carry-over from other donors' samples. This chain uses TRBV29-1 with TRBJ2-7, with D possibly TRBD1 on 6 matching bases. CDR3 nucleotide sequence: TGCAGCGTTGGGTTAGGGACAAACGAGCAGTACTTC. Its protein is CSVGLGTNEQYF.